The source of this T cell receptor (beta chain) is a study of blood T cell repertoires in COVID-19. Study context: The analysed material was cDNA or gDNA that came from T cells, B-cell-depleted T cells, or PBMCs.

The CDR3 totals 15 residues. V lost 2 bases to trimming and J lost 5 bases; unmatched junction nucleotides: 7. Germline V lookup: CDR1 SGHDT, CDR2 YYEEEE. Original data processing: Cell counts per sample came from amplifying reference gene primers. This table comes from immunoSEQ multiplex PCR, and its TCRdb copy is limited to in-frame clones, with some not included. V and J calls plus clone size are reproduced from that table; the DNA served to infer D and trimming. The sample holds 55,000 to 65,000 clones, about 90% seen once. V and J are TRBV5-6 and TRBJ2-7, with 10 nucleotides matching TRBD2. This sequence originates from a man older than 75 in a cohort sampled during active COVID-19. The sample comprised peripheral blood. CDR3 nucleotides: TGTGCCAGCAGCTTCCCAGCGGGAGGGCCCCACGAGCAGTACTTC. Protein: CASSFPAGGPHEQYF.